The rows below give T cell receptor beta chains drawn from one sample of a study of T cells after yellow fever vaccination. TCRdb analysed the 5' RACE reads with MiXCR anew, one entry per CDR3 protein. The sample includes fewer than 450,000 distinct CDR3 sequences, more than 9% of them seen just once. The sample consisted of PBMCs, taken on the day of the first yellow fever vaccination. The receptors come from a man between 18 and 35 years old who received the YFV17D yellow fever vaccine. The CDR3 runs from the conserved cysteine through the conserved F or W. D genes are given only for firm matches. Clone size appears in some rows only: once, few, many, or a class for an expanded clone.

D	V	J	size	CDR3	DNA
.	TRBV29-1	TRBJ2-5	few	CSVNAVSGTPQETQYF	TGCAGCGTCAATGCCGTGAGCGGCACCCCTCAAGAGACCCAGTACTTC
TRBD2	TRBV4-3	TRBJ2-3	few	CASSQPGLAIDTQYF	TGCGCCAGCAGCCAGCCGGGACTAGCGATAGATACGCAGTATTTT
.	TRBV28	TRBJ2-2	few	CASTPLHRSGELFF	TGTGCCAGCACCCCCCTACACAGGAGCGGGGAGCTGTTTTTT
.	TRBV29-1	TRBJ1-1	.	CSFPSGTTEAFF	TGCAGCTTCCCGAGCGGGACCACTGAAGCTTTCTTT
.	TRBV12-3/TRBV12-4	TRBJ2-3	few	CASSFLGLGDTQYF	TGTGCCAGCAGTTTTTTAGGGCTGGGAGATACGCAGTATTTT
.	TRBV5-6	TRBJ2-5	.	CASSLVLKETQYF	TGTGCCAGCAGCTTGGTACTCAAAGAGACCCAGTACTTC
.	TRBV5-1	TRBJ2-4	few	CASSSLSGPGDIQYF	TGCGCCAGCAGCTCCCTTAGCGGCCCCGGGGACATTCAGTACTTC
TRBD1	TRBV11-2	TRBJ1-1	many	CASSPRRTGNEWRTEAFF	TGTGCCAGCAGCCCCCGCCGGACAGGGAATGAATGGAGGACTGAAGCTTTCTTT
.	TRBV5-1	TRBJ2-3	.	CASSLRGVAVRTDTQYF	TGCGCCAGCAGCCTGCGTGGGGTAGCGGTGAGGACAGATACGCAGTATTTT
TRBD2	TRBV11-2	TRBJ2-7	few	CASSVDGGGYEQYF	TGTGCCAGCAGCGTTGATGGCGGGGGCTACGAGCAGTACTTC
.	TRBV12-3/TRBV12-4	TRBJ1-5	.	CASSFALGSQHF	TGTGCCAGCAGTTTTGCCTTGGGGTCCCAGCATTTT
.	TRBV3-1	TRBJ2-5	.	CASSQRRGQETQYF	TGTGCCAGCAGCCAACGGCGCGGCCAAGAGACCCAGTACTTC
TRBD1	TRBV5-1	TRBJ2-7	.	CASSVSPGTGIDNSYEQYF	TGCGCCAGCAGCGTAAGTCCCGGGACAGGGATCGATAACTCCTACGAGCAGTACTTC
TRBD2	TRBV9	TRBJ2-3	few	CASSARGGTSTDTQYF	TGTGCCAGCAGCGCTCGGGGGGGGACTAGCACAGATACGCAGTATTTT
.	TRBV6-1	TRBJ2-3	.	CASSRRARGWEDTQYF	TGTGCCAGCAGTCGAAGGGCCCGCGGCTGGGAGGATACGCAGTATTTT
.	TRBV5-5	TRBJ2-1	.	CASSLYAQGYNEQFF	TGTGCCAGCAGCTTGTATGCCCAGGGCTACAATGAGCAGTTCTTC
TRBD1	TRBV19	TRBJ2-1	.	CASKTVGQDYNEQFF	TGTGCCAGTAAAACGGTGGGACAGGACTACAATGAGCAGTTCTTC
.	TRBV4-1	TRBJ2-5	.	CASSQLARGETQYF	TGCGCCAGCAGCCAACTTGCTCGAGGGGAGACCCAGTACTTC
.	TRBV11-2	TRBJ2-5	.	CASSLQTGQQETQYF	TGTGCCAGCAGCTTACAGACAGGCCAACAAGAGACCCAGTACTTC
TRBD1	TRBV10-3	TRBJ1-5	.	CAISESGQANQPQHF	TGTGCCATCAGTGAGTCGGGACAGGCGAATCAGCCCCAGCATTTT
.	TRBV4-1	TRBJ1-1	few	CASSQGSLGTEAFF	TGCGCCAGCAGCCAAGGAAGTTTAGGCACTGAAGCTTTCTTT
TRBD1	TRBV5-1	TRBJ1-2	many	CASSRDRVYGYTF	TGCGCCAGCAGCCGTGACAGGGTTTATGGCTACACCTTC
.	TRBV5-1	TRBJ1-5	few	CASSLGGTSNQPQHF	TGCGCCAGCAGCTTGGGGGGTACAAGCAATCAGCCCCAGCATTTT
.	TRBV5-4	TRBJ1-1	.	CASSFLGRGGPEAFF	TGTGCCAGCAGCTTCCTTGGGCGGGGGGGACCTGAAGCTTTCTTT
.	TRBV5-1	TRBJ2-7	once	CASSPLLGGSYEQYF	TGCGCCAGCAGCCCGCTCCTCGGGGGCTCCTACGAGCAGTACTTC
.	TRBV6-5	TRBJ1-2	.	CASSSISGGYTF	TGTGCCAGCAGCTCCATTTCAGGTGGCTACACCTTC
.	TRBV9	TRBJ1-1	.	CDSSAKGNTEAFF	TGTGACAGCAGCGCAAAAGGGAACACTGAAGCTTTCTTT
.	TRBV7-2	TRBJ1-3	few	CASSPIGGSGNTIYF	TGTGCCAGCAGCCCAATAGGGGGGTCTGGAAACACCATATATTTT
TRBD2	TRBV9	TRBJ2-1	.	CAGSASGGAYNEQFF	TGTGCCGGCAGCGCAAGCGGGGGGGCCTACAATGAGCAGTTCTTC
.	TRBV4-1	TRBJ2-3	.	CASSPQPPDGTDTQYF	TGCGCCAGCAGCCCTCAACCACCCGACGGCACAGATACGCAGTATTTT
TRBD2	TRBV3-1	TRBJ2-3	many	CASSRLAGGRDTQYF	TGTGCCAGCAGCCGACTAGCGGGGGGCCGGGATACGCAGTATTTT
.	TRBV4-3	TRBJ2-3	.	CASSQAGGASTDTQYF	TGCGCCAGCAGCCAAGCTGGAGGGGCGAGCACAGATACGCAGTATTTT
.	TRBV3-1	TRBJ1-5	.	CASSRGKGGNQPQHF	TGTGCCAGCAGCCGAGGGAAGGGGGGCAATCAGCCCCAGCATTTT
.	TRBV4-2	TRBJ1-6	many	CASSQDRDSTNSPLHF	TGTGCCAGCAGCCAAGATCGAGACAGTACGAATTCACCCCTCCACTTT
TRBD1	TRBV5-1	TRBJ1-2	.	CASSLVPGGYQPNYGYTF	TGCGCCAGCAGCTTGGTACCAGGGGGCTATCAACCTAACTATGGCTACACCTTC
.	TRBV4-1	TRBJ1-6	few	CASSQGPWSSPLHF	TGCGCCAGCAGCCAGGGACCTTGGAGTTCACCCCTCCACTTT
TRBD2	TRBV6-5	TRBJ2-2	few	CASSTGGLELFF	TGTGCCAGCAGTACGGGGGGGTTGGAGCTGTTTTTT
TRBD2	TRBV6-2/TRBV6-3	TRBJ2-4	few	CASSGSGGAKNIQYF	TGTGCCAGCAGCGGCAGCGGGGGAGCCAAAAACATTCAGTACTTC
TRBD1	TRBV20-1	TRBJ1-6	few	CSATGGTGINSPLHF	TGCAGTGCGACCGGCGGGACAGGCATTAATTCACCCCTCCACTTT
.	TRBV12-3/TRBV12-4	TRBJ2-5	few	CASSRVLETQYF	TGTGCCAGCAGCCGGGTCCTCGAGACCCAGTACTTC
.	TRBV7-2	TRBJ2-3	.	CASSLQGLGPDTQYF	TGTGCCAGCAGCTTACAAGGTTTAGGGCCAGATACGCAGTATTTT
TRBD1	TRBV28	TRBJ1-2	.	CASSSGTGSPLGYTF	TGTGCCAGCAGTTCTGGGACAGGGTCCCCGCTAGGCTACACCTTC
.	TRBV5-1	TRBJ1-6	many	CASSLEGSSYNSPLHF	TGCGCCAGCAGCTTGGAGGGGAGCTCCTATAATTCACCCCTCCACTTT
.	TRBV7-9	TRBJ2-3	.	CASTLVATDTQYF	TGTGCCAGCACCCTAGTGGCTACAGATACGCAGTATTTT
.	TRBV5-6	TRBJ2-1	.	CARSPEVLCNEQFF	TGTGCCAGGAGCCCCGAGGTCCTCTGCAATGAGCAGTTCTTC